Following are 25 T cell receptor beta chains from one sample sequenced in a study of blood T cell repertoires in COVID-19 (dated by TCRdb to 2019 to 2021). Library method: the immunoSEQ multiplex PCR assay. TCRdb stores this immuneACCESS table with in-frame sequences only. Part of the clones is absent; in the studies checked, under half of the shortfall reflects unresolved V genes, and no reason is known for the rest. The sample includes some 65,000 clones, with 85% to 95% observed a single time. About 3% of the sample is in the top ten clones. The sequenced material came from peripheral blood. Source of these receptors: a man in his 70s with active COVID-19.

The chain joins TRBV5-1 to TRBJ2-5, with 9 positions matching TRBD2. The CDR3 runs 22 residues. V shed 3 bases, J shed 0 bases, and the junction held 24 bases outside the gene matches. Germline lookup yields CDR1 SGHRS and CDR2 YFSETQ. The CDR3: CASSSHLPLAGTTNRYQETQYF. The CDR3 DNA follows: TGCGCCAGCAGCTCCCATCTCCCCCTAGCGGGGACTACAAATAGGTACCAAGAGACCCAGTACTTC.

The V gene is TRBV18, the J gene TRBJ2-5; no reliable D call. V gave up 3 bases and J gave up 4 bases, with 12 bases separating them. CDR1 and CDR2 (germline): KGHSH, LQKENI. This CDR3 spans 14 amino acids. The CDR3 protein is CASSPPTTGETQYF. CDR3 sequence (DNA): TGTGCCAGCTCACCCCCCACTACCGGAGAGACCCAGTACTTC.

V gene TRBV5-1 combines with J gene TRBJ2-2; possibly TRBD1 for D (7 bases). The CDR3 contains 16 residues. Trimming removed 3 bases at V and 2 bases at J, with 14 bases between. Germline CDR1 reads SGHRS; CDR2 reads YFSETQ. CDR3 region: CASSWGDRINTGELFF. The CDR3 DNA sequence: TGCGCCAGCAGCTGGGGGGACAGAATTAACACCGGGGAGCTGTTTTTT.

V is TRBV12-3 or TRBV12-4 and J is TRBJ2-3, with a weak D call TRBD1 (5 bases). The V gene lost 6 bases and the J gene lost 1 base, with 8 bases spanning the gap. This CDR3 region has 13 residues. The CDR3 DNA sequence: TGTGCCAGCAGACCGACAGGCACAGATACGCAGTATTTT. Protein sequence: CASRPTGTDTQYF.

The rearrangement joins TRBV10-1 to TRBJ1-1; the match to TRBD1 covers 9 bases. J lost 5 bases, V lost 6 bases, and 4 bases had no gene match. This CDR3 is built from 13 residues. Germline CDR1 WNHNN, CDR2 SYGVQD (reference sequence). CDR3: CASRGQGWTEAFF. For the CDR3, the DNA is TGCGCCAGCAGGGGACAGGGCTGGACTGAAGCTTTCTTT.

The rearrangement links TRBV11-2 to TRBJ2-7; no clear D gene. Trimming stripped 1 base from V and 6 bases from J, with 19 bases between. Germline V lookup: CDR1 SGHAT, CDR2 FQNNGV. This CDR3 contains 16 residues. CDR3 nucleotide sequence: TGTGCCAGCAGCTTAGTTGGATCGGTACAGTACGGCGAGCAGTACGTC. Its protein is CASSLVGSVQYGEQYV.

This sequence joins TRBV5-1 and TRBJ2-3, with 15 bases identical to TRBD2. Losses at the gene ends were 2 bases for V and 6 bases for J; bases not matched to a gene: 13. CDR1 and CDR2 from the germline V gene are SGHRS and YFSETQ. The CDR3 loop spans 19 amino acids. CDR3 sequence reads: CASSFPGLAGGRWSDTQYF. The CDR3 nucleotides are TGCGCCAGCAGCTTTCCTGGACTAGCGGGGGGGCGGTGGTCCGATACGCAGTATTTT.

V and J are TRBV19 and TRBJ1-1; unclear D gene. CDR3 length: 13 residues. Germline V gives CDR1 LNHDA, CDR2 SQIVND (reference sequence). The ends were cut back, 7 bases at V and 5 bases at J, with 14 bases in the middle. The CDR3 loop is CASILSWRTEAFF. The CDR3 bases are TGTGCCAGTATATTGTCGTGGAGGACTGAAGCTTTCTTT.

The V gene is TRBV7-9, the J gene TRBJ2-7; TRBD1 matches at 7 bases. The CDR3 covers 14 residues. V dropped 3 bases and J dropped 6; count of bases not matched to a gene: 8. Germline V gene lookup returns CDR1 SEHNR and CDR2 FQNEAQ (reference sequence). Written as DNA, the CDR3 is TGTGCCAGCAGCTTTTCGACAGGGTTTGGCGAGCAGTACTTC. Translated, it gives CASSFSTGFGEQYF.

In its sample, this clone was seen once. This chain links TRBV4-1 with TRBJ2-3; 10 positions match TRBD2. V lost 2 bases to trimming and J lost 6 bases; unmatched junction nucleotides: 11. Germline CDR1 MGHRA, CDR2 YSYEKL. The CDR3 runs 17 residues. CDR3 DNA sequence: TGCGCCAGCAGCCAAAAGGCTAGCGGGGGTACCTCGGATACGCAGTATTTT. Translated: CASSQKASGGTSDTQYF.

The gene calls are TRBV20-1 and TRBJ2-4; TRBD2 is a possible D gene (7 bases). Trimming removed 5 bases at V and 8 bases at J, with 22 bases between. Germline V gene data show CDR1 as DFQATT and CDR2 as SNEGSKA (reference sequence). This CDR3 is built from 15 residues. The CDR3 nucleotides read TGCAGTGCTCGTGAGGGGAGGGGGGCCCGTGACATTCAGTACTTC. It encodes CSAREGRGARDIQYF.

The V gene is TRBV5-1, the J gene TRBJ2-2; TRBD1 is a possible D gene (6 bases). The CDR3 is 15 residues long. Germline values: CDR1 SGHRS, CDR2 YFSETQ. With 5 bases removed from V and 4 bases from J, the gap between germline ends came to 15 bases. The CDR3 loop is CASRPGTLPTGELFF. The CDR3 nucleotides are TGCGCCAGCAGGCCCGGGACATTACCCACCGGGGAGCTGTTTTTT.

The chain couples TRBV4-1 to TRBJ1-5; TRBD1 matches at 9 bases. Germline V CDR1 and CDR2: MGHRA, YSYEKL. There are 16 residues in the CDR3. V shed 0 bases, J shed 7 bases, and the junction held 7 bases outside the gene matches. CDR3: CASSQDGGDRVQPQHF. The CDR3 DNA is TGCGCCAGCAGCCAAGATGGGGGGGACAGGGTGCAGCCCCAGCATTTT.

The chain couples TRBV6-5 to TRBJ2-7; 8 positions agree with TRBD1. The germline V gene encodes CDR1 MNHEY and CDR2 SVGAGI. This CDR3 is 15 amino acids long. Trimming took 5 bases from V and 6 from J; bases not matched to a gene: 12. The CDR3 protein is CASSPRTGKKGEQYV. CDR3 DNA sequence: TGTGCCAGCAGTCCCCGGACAGGGAAAAAGGGCGAGCAGTACGTC.

This chain links TRBV18 with TRBJ2-3, with 11 nucleotides matching TRBD2. V shed 5 bases and J 2 bases; nucleotides not matched to a gene: 6. This CDR3 contains 16 residues. Germline CDR1 KGHSH, CDR2 LQKENI. The CDR3 is CASSSLAGGITDTQYF. In DNA, the CDR3 is TGTGCCAGCTCATCGTTAGCGGGGGGGATCACAGATACGCAGTATTTT.

This rearrangement joins TRBV5-1 to TRBJ2-2, with D unclear. V lost 1 base and J lost 0, with 7 bases in between. Per germline, CDR1 SGHRS and CDR2 YFSETQ. This CDR3 region has 15 residues. The CDR3: CASSLLQTNTGELFF. The CDR3 DNA reads as TGCGCCAGCAGCTTGTTACAGACGAACACCGGGGAGCTGTTTTTT.

The chain links TRBV15 to TRBJ2-1; 7 bases are a match to TRBD1. The CDR3 totals 14 residues. Germline V gene data show CDR1 as LNHNV and CDR2 as YYDKDF (reference sequence). V dropped 4 bases and J dropped 4; count of bases not matched to a gene: 4. CDR3 bases: TGTGCCACCAGCATAACACAGGGGTACAATGAGCAGTTCTTC. It is translated as CATSITQGYNEQFF.

The CDR3 is CASQRQGYTEAFF. The CDR3 DNA reads TGTGCCAGTCAACGTCAGGGATACACTGAAGCTTTCTTT. The chain carries TRBV19 and TRBJ1-1; perhaps TRBD1 as D (5 bases). The CDR3 extends over 13 amino acids. Germline values: CDR1 LNHDA, CDR2 SQIVND (reference sequence). Trimming pared 8 bases from V and 3 bases from J, leaving 13 bases between.

This chain links TRBV9 with TRBJ2-7, with TRBD2 as a possible D gene (6 bases). The V gene lost 7 bases and the J gene lost 0 bases, with 11 bases spanning the gap. The germline V gene encodes CDR1 SGDLS and CDR2 YYNGEE. The CDR3 loop spans 13 amino acids. CDR3 in DNA: TGTGCCAGCCCCTGGAGGGGCTCCTACGAGCAGTACGTC. As protein: CASPWRGSYEQYV.

This chain's CDR3 is CASSATQGVTEAFF. Here the CDR3 DNA reads TGTGCCAGCAGCGCGACACAGGGGGTCACTGAAGCTTTCTTT. The chain combines TRBV9 with TRBJ1-1, with TRBD1 matching 8 bases. The germline V gene encodes CDR1 SGDLS and CDR2 YYNGEE. CDR3 length: 14 amino acids. V shed 3 bases, J shed 4 bases, and the junction held 5 bases outside the gene matches.

In DNA, the CDR3 is TGTGCCAGCAGCTTCCGGGGGGCCACGGACACCGGGGAGCTGTTTTTT. Translating it yields CASSFRGATDTGELFF. The chain uses TRBV7-2 and TRBJ2-2; TRBD2 is a possible D gene (7 bases). There are 16 residues in the CDR3. V lost 3 bases, J lost 3 bases, and 14 bases lay in between. The germline V gene has CDR1 SGHTA and CDR2 FQGNSA.

J is TRBJ2-1 and V is TRBV6-5, with a tentative D call TRBD2 (6 bases). The CDR3 runs to 14 residues. Deletions cut 3 bases from V and 7 bases from J, with 13 bases between. Germline CDR1 MNHEY, CDR2 SVGAGI. CDR3 loop: CASSYSKGRNEQFF. Here the CDR3 DNA reads TGTGCCAGCAGTTATAGCAAAGGGAGGAATGAGCAGTTCTTC.

The chain couples TRBV18 to TRBJ1-4; D gene uncertain. This CDR3 is 14 amino acids long. Germline V gene data show CDR1 as KGHSH and CDR2 as LQKENI. V dropped 3 bases and J dropped 8 bases, with 13 bases sitting between them. CDR3 coding DNA: TGTGCCAGCTCACCCTCCCCCCCGGGGGAAAAACTGTTTTTT. Protein: CASSPSPPGEKLFF.

The chain carries TRBV4-1 and TRBJ1-1; 7 bases fit TRBD1. V dropped 0 bases and J dropped 2; count of bases not matched to a gene: 3. This CDR3 has 15 residues. Germline V lookup: CDR1 MGHRA, CDR2 YSYEKL. The CDR3 coding sequence is TGCGCCAGCAGCCAAGATGGGACAGTAAACACTGAAGCTTTCTTT. Protein sequence: CASSQDGTVNTEAFF.

The genes are TRBV6-5 and TRBJ2-2; TRBD2 is a possible D gene (5 bases). CDR3 length: 14 residues. V was shortened by 8 bases and J by 0 bases, with 10 bases between the two germline ends. CDR1 MNHEY and CDR2 SVGAGI come from the germline V gene. The CDR3 sequence is CASLRAANTGELFF. CDR3 sequence (DNA): TGTGCCAGCCTGAGGGCCGCGAACACCGGGGAGCTGTTTTTT.